Sequencing of this TCR beta chain was carried out in a study of blood T cells in healthy people across ages. Deletions cut 2 bases from V and 3 bases from J, with 14 bases between. The CDR3 is made up of 15 amino acids. Germline V gene data show CDR1 as LGHNA and CDR2 as YNFKEQ. For the second PCR, which ran for 7 to 11 cycles, a sample-barcoded 5' primer and a J-beta primer mix were used. MiXCR was run by TCRdb on the 5' RACE reads, yielding one entry per CDR3 protein. In the table there are over a million distinct CDR3 sequences, about 43% of which are singletons. The clonotype comes from a woman younger than 35 in good health. The rearrangement uses TRBV4-2 and TRBJ2-7, with D perhaps TRBD1 (6 bases). The sequenced sample was blood. The CDR3 DNA sequence: TGTGCCAGCAGCCAAAGTCCAGACAGGAACTACGAGCAGTACTTC. Translating it yields CASSQSPDRNYEQYF.